This TCR beta chain originates from a study of blood T cell repertoires in COVID-19. Across the whole study: The origin of the acute and convalescent COVID-19 samples was the United States, Italy and Spain.

Original handling: Counts of nucleated cells, estimated from reference gene primer amplification, were obtained. Profiling relied on immunoSEQ multiplex PCR, and the TCRdb table lists in-frame clones only, not all of them. V and J calls plus clone size are reproduced from that table; the DNA served to infer D and trimming. Among about 280,000 clones, roughly 89% were seen once, and the ten largest hold 2% to 2.5%. With V trimmed by 1 base and J by 4 bases, 7 bases remained unmatched. Germline V lookup: CDR1 KGHSH, CDR2 LQKENI. The CDR3 loop spans 17 amino acids. This clonotype originated in a man aged 50 to 60 with acute or convalescent COVID-19. The sequencing sample was made of peripheral blood. The chain is built from TRBV18 and TRBJ2-2, with TRBD1 matching 9 bases. The CDR3 reads CASSPQLGTGTTGELFF. In nucleotides, the CDR3 is TGTGCCAGCTCACCACAACTCGGGACAGGGACCACCGGGGAGCTGTTTTTT.